The 11 T cell receptor beta chains below all came from one sample that was sequenced in a study of monozygotic twins with inflammatory bowel disease. TCRdb re-called the 5' RACE reads and gives one entry per CDR3 protein, without DNA. Found here are 400,000 to 500,000 distinct CDR3 sequences; the top ten clones hold 2% to 3%. Sequences were obtained from blood. Receptors originate from a human donor with ulcerative colitis or Crohn's disease, or a healthy co-twin of an affected twin (not recorded which).

The chain uses TRBV28 and TRBJ2-3; TCRdb picks TRBD2, but there is no DNA to check that call. CDR1 and CDR2 (germline): MDHEN, SYDVKM. There are 15 residues in the CDR3. The CDR3 is CASMGLAGKRNTQYF.

The V and J genes are TRBV15 and TRBJ2-5; TCRdb returns TRBD1, unconfirmable since there is no DNA. The CDR3 extends over 13 amino acids. In germline, CDR1 is LNHNV, CDR2 YYDKDF (reference sequence). CDR3 sequence: CATTTGGMKTQYF.

The genes are TRBV12-5 and TRBJ2-3; TCRdb indicates TRBD1, and absent DNA this call remains unverified. CDR1 is LGHNT and CDR2 is FRNRAP in the germline V gene. CDR3 length equals 15 residues. The CDR3 loop is CASGTSGTLRDTQYF. Variable domain in full (rest from reference TRBV12-5 and TRBJ2-3): DARVTQTPRHKVTEMGQEVTMRCQPILGHNTVFWYRQTMMQGLELLAYFRNRAPLDDSGMPKDRFSAEMPDATLATLKIQPSEPRDSAVYFCASGTSGTLRDTQYFGPGTRLTVL.

J is TRBJ1-2 and V is TRBV12-3 or TRBV12-4; TCRdb's D gene call, TRBD1, goes unchecked for lack of DNA. The CDR3 runs 13 residues. CDR3 in amino acids: CASSFIQAHGYTF.

V usage is TRBV5-1 and J usage is TRBJ1-1; TCRdb's D call of TRBD1 is untestable without DNA. From germline, CDR1 is SGHRS and CDR2 YFSETQ. CDR3 length: 14 amino acids. The CDR3 region is CASSFRGANTEAFF.

This chain joins TRBV20-1 and TRBJ2-1. Looked up from germline, CDR1 is DFQATT and CDR2 is SNEGSKA (reference sequence). The CDR3 totals 15 residues. CDR3 protein: CSARESGGSYNEQFF.

The chain has TRBV18 and TRBJ2-7. This CDR3 comprises 14 residues. CDR1 KGHSH and CDR2 LQKENI come from the germline V gene. CDR3 sequence reads: CASSPRGGLYEQYF.

The CDR3 here is CASTPLATNNEQFF. This chain connects TRBV5-1 to TRBJ2-1; TCRdb indicates TRBD2, and absent DNA this call remains unverified. Germline assignment: CDR1 SGHRS and CDR2 YFSETQ. The CDR3 spans 14 residues. Full variable domain (rest looked up from reference TRBV5-1 and TRBJ2-1): KAGVTQTPRYLIKTRGQQVTLSCSPISGHRSVSWYQQTPGQGLQFLFEYFSETQRNKGNFPGRFSGRQFSNSRSEMNVSTLELGDSALYLCASTPLATNNEQFFGPGTRLTVL.

The rearrangement uses TRBV29-1 and TRBJ2-5. The V gene's germline CDR1 is SQVTM and CDR2 ANQGSEA. The CDR3 totals 12 residues. The chain's CDR3 is CSVQGTQETQYF. Full variable domain (rest looked up from reference TRBV29-1 and TRBJ2-5): SAVISQKPSRDICQRGTSLTIQCQVDSQVTMMFWYRQQPGQSLTLIATANQGSEATYESGFVIDKFPISRPNLTFSTLTVSNMSPEDSSIYLCSVQGTQETQYFGPGTRLLVL.

V usage is TRBV12-3 or TRBV12-4 and J usage is TRBJ2-7; TCRdb designates TRBD1, a call that cannot be tested without DNA. CDR3 size: 15 residues. CDR3 residues: CASIRTGKQPDEQYF.

This chain links TRBV5-1 with TRBJ2-7; TCRdb returns TRBD1, unconfirmable since there is no DNA. The germline CDR1 and CDR2 sequences are SGHRS and YFSETQ. CDR3 length equals 15 residues. This CDR3 reads CASSLRSTGQDEQYF.